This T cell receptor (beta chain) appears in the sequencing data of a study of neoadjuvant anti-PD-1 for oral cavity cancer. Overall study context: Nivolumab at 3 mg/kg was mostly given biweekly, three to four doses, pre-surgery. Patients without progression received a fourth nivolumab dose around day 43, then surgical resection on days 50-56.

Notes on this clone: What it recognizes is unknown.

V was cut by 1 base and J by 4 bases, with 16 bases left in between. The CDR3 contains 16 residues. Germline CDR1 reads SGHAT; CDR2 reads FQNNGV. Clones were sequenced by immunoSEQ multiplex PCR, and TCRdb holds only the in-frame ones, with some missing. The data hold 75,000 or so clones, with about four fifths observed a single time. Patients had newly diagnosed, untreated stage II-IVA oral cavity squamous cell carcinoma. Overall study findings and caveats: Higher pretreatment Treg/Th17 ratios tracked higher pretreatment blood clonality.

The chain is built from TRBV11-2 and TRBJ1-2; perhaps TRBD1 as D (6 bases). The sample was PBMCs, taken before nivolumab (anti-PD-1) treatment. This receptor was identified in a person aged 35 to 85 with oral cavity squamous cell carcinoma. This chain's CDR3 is CASSLAQGAPLYGYTF. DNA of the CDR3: TGTGCCAGCAGCTTAGCACAGGGAGCCCCCCTCTATGGCTACACCTTC.